These 25 T cell receptor beta chains were sequenced from one sample in a study of somatic mutations in cytotoxic T cells in rheumatoid arthritis. Sequencing was performed with immunoSEQ multiplex PCR; in TCRdb, only in-frame clones are kept and a portion is missing. Among almost 9,000 clones listed, nearly 80% were seen once. The sample was CD8+ T cells sorted from blood. Receptors originate from an adult with rheumatoid arthritis.

The chain joins TRBV27 to TRBJ2-7, with no clear D. This CDR3 spans 11 amino acids. V was pared by 3 bases and J by 9 bases, with 9 bases between. Germline CDR1 MNHEY, CDR2 SMNVEV (reference sequence). The CDR3 region has the DNA TGTGCCAGCAGTTTTCTGGGAAGGCAGTACTTC. This encodes CASSFLGRQYF.

The chain links TRBV28 to TRBJ2-7, with D hard to call. The CDR3 totals 15 residues. V lost 4 bases and J 2 bases, leaving 15 bases between the germline ends. CDR1 is MDHEN, CDR2 SYDVKM, per germline. The CDR3 reads CASSSSPRLPYEQYV. The CDR3 nucleotides read TGTGCCAGCAGTTCCTCACCCAGACTCCCCTACGAGCAGTACGTC.

The chain has TRBV5-6 and TRBJ2-2; D gene unclear. Germline V gene lookup returns CDR1 SGHDT and CDR2 YYEEEE. The CDR3 runs to 15 residues. The V end lost 4 bases, the J end lost 0 bases, and 10 bases lay between the germline ends. CDR3 DNA: TGTGCCAGCAGCCTTAAAACCTCGAACACCGGGGAGCTGTTTTTT. Its translation: CASSLKTSNTGELFF.

The V call is TRBV6-4, the J call TRBJ2-3; D call uncertain. Germline CDR1 MRHNA, CDR2 SNTAGT. CDR3 size: 13 residues. V lost 3 bases and J lost 0, with 4 bases in between. DNA for the CDR3: TGTGCCAGCAGTGATAGGAGCACAGATACGCAGTATTTT. This sequence encodes CASSDRSTDTQYF.

This rearrangement joins TRBV5-1 to TRBJ2-2; TRBD1 matches 12 bases. CDR1 and CDR2 (germline): SGHRS, YFSETQ. V shed 4 bases, J shed 8 bases, and the junction held 12 bases outside the gene matches. The CDR3 runs 17 residues. The CDR3 region has the DNA TGCGCCAGCAGCCCGGGCCCCTGGGACAGGGGGCCTGGGGAGCTGTTTTTT. Its translation is CASSPGPWDRGPGELFF.

The V and J genes are TRBV2 and TRBJ2-1, with 11 bases fitting TRBD2. Trimming took 4 bases from V and 7 from J; bases not matched to a gene: 0. This CDR3 is built from 13 residues. Germline values: CDR1 SNHLY, CDR2 FYNNEI. CDR3: CASSGLAGNEQFF. CDR3 nucleotides: TGTGCCAGCAGTGGACTAGCGGGAAATGAGCAGTTCTTC.

The chain couples TRBV11-3 to TRBJ2-1; D unresolved. This CDR3 region has 12 residues. V lost 5 bases, J lost 6 bases, and 8 bases lay in between. Germline V gene data show CDR1 as SGHNT and CDR2 as YENEEA. The CDR3 spells CASSPPSNEQFF. DNA for the CDR3: TGTGCCAGCAGCCCCCCAAGCAATGAGCAGTTCTTC.

This clone has just one count. The chain links TRBV5-1 to TRBJ2-5; 9 bases align to TRBD2. There are 15 residues in the CDR3. CDR1 is SGHRS, CDR2 YFSETQ, per germline. Losses at the gene ends were 0 bases for V and 5 bases for J; bases not matched to a gene: 5. CDR3 protein: CASSLVASGDETQYF. The CDR3 DNA reads TGCGCCAGCAGCTTGGTAGCTAGCGGGGATGAGACCCAGTACTTC.

This clone was recorded once. V usage is TRBV5-1 and J usage is TRBJ2-3, with D possibly being TRBD2 (5 bases). Germline CDR1 and CDR2: SGHRS and YFSETQ. Trimming stripped 4 bases from V and 4 bases from J, with 10 bases between. There are 13 residues in the CDR3. The CDR3 spells CASSLASPDTQYF. CDR3 bases: TGCGCCAGCAGCCTAGCAAGTCCAGATACGCAGTATTTT. The full variable domain, with the rest looked up from reference TRBV5-1 and TRBJ2-3, is KAGVTQTPRYLIKTRGQQVTLSCSPISGHRSVSWYQQTPGQGLQFLFEYFSETQRNKGNFPGRFSGRQFSNSRSEMNVSTLELGDSALYLCASSLASPDTQYFGPGTRLTVL.

The chain employs TRBV18 and TRBJ1-1; D is undetermined. In germline, CDR1 is KGHSH, CDR2 LQKENI. V lost 0 bases to trimming and J lost 0 bases, with 2 bases between them. There are 13 residues in the CDR3. The CDR3 protein is CASSPPLNTEAFF. The DNA of the CDR3 is TGTGCCAGCTCACCACCGCTGAACACTGAAGCTTTCTTT.

This clone occurred a few times. CDR3 DNA: TGTGCCAGCAGTTTGATTGGGGGCGCGCCAGATACGCAGTATTTT. Its protein is CASSLIGGAPDTQYF. This rearrangement joins TRBV27 to TRBJ2-3; D is possibly TRBD1 (6 bases). V was shortened by 3 bases and J by 4 bases, with 14 bases between the two germline ends. The CDR3 totals 15 residues. Germline V gives CDR1 MNHEY, CDR2 SMNVEV (reference sequence).

The V call is TRBV27, the J call TRBJ2-1; D is undetermined. The V gene lost 3 bases and the J gene lost 0 bases, with 12 bases spanning the gap. The CDR3 consists of 16 residues. Germline values: CDR1 MNHEY, CDR2 SMNVEV (reference sequence). The CDR3 DNA reads as TGTGCCAGCAGTTTGGTACCACCCTACTCCTACAATGAGCAGTTCTTC. This sequence encodes CASSLVPPYSYNEQFF.

This clone was counted only a few times. This chain connects TRBV4-1 to TRBJ1-6, with D maybe TRBD1 (5 bases). The V gene's germline CDR1 is MGHRA and CDR2 YSYEKL. The CDR3 runs to 14 residues. V shed 5 bases and J shed 9 bases, with 14 bases lying between them. CDR3 in DNA: TGCGCCAGCAGCGGACCAGGGTTTGGTTCACCCCTCCACTTT. It encodes CASSGPGFGSPLHF.

The rearrangement links TRBV14 to TRBJ1-2; D gene unclear. Trimming stripped 0 bases from V and 2 bases from J, with 7 bases between. This CDR3 has 14 amino acids. The germline CDR1 and CDR2 sequences are SGHDN and FVKESK. The CDR3: CASSQDGSNYGYTF. CDR3 DNA sequence: TGTGCCAGCAGCCAAGACGGATCAAACTATGGCTACACCTTC.

This chain joins TRBV28 and TRBJ1-1, with D maybe TRBD1 (5 bases). The germline V and J ends were trimmed by 4 bases and 4 bases, with 13 bases remaining between them. The CDR3 has 14 residues. CDR1 is MDHEN, CDR2 SYDVKM, per germline. CDR3 residues: CASSSGQGITEAFF. In nucleotides, the CDR3 is TGTGCCAGCAGTTCGGGGCAGGGCATCACTGAAGCTTTCTTT.

The chain uses TRBV6-1 and TRBJ2-3; 8 bases are a match to TRBD1. V gave up 4 bases and J gave up 5 bases; unmatched junction bases: 11. The CDR3 runs to 16 residues. Germline V gene data show CDR1 as MNHNS and CDR2 as SASEGT. CDR3 coding DNA: TGTGCCAGCAGTGTTCGGACAGGGAAGTTGCGAGATACGCAGTATTTT. Translated: CASSVRTGKLRDTQYF.

The chain has TRBV5-4 and TRBJ2-3, with D possibly matching TRBD1 (5 bases). Germline CDR1 is SGHNT and CDR2 is YYREEE (reference sequence). Trimming cost V 4 bases and J 1 base, with 10 bases left between them. CDR3 size: 14 residues. The CDR3 DNA follows: TGTGCCAGCAGCATTAGACAGCGCACAGATACGCAGTATTTT. Protein sequence: CASSIRQRTDTQYF. Using reference TRBV5-4 and TRBJ2-3 for the parts outside the CDR3, the full variable domain is ETGVTQSPTHLIKTRGQQVTLRCSSQSGHNTVSWYQQALGQGPQFIFQYYREEENGRGNFPPRFSGLQFPNYSSELNVNALELDDSALYLCASSIRQRTDTQYFGPGTRLTVL.

V gene TRBV6-5 combines with J gene TRBJ1-3; D is possibly TRBD1 (6 bases). Trimming removed 6 bases at V and 5 bases at J, with 14 bases between. The germline gives CDR1 MNHEY, CDR2 SVGAGI. The CDR3 sequence is 14 residues long. In DNA, the CDR3 is TGTGCCAGCAGCCTCACAGGGAGCAGAAACACCATATATTTT. Protein: CASSLTGSRNTIYF.

The V and J genes are TRBV28 and TRBJ2-3, with a possible D match to TRBD2 (6 bases). The CDR3 consists of 16 residues. Trimming took off 6 bases at V and 0 bases at J, with 16 bases between the two ends. Germline assignment: CDR1 MDHEN and CDR2 SYDVKM. The CDR3 nucleotides read TGTGCCAGCAGCTCCCCGGGGGTTTCTAGCACAGATACGCAGTATTTT. Protein: CASSSPGVSSTDTQYF.

V usage is TRBV19 and J usage is TRBJ2-6; D unclear. Trimming took off 3 bases at V and 0 bases at J, with 9 bases between the two ends. Germline assignment: CDR1 LNHDA and CDR2 SQIVND (reference sequence). This CDR3 has 16 amino acids. The CDR3 reads CASSIRPVSGANVLTF. The CDR3 coding sequence is TGTGCCAGTAGTATTCGGCCGGTCTCTGGGGCCAACGTCCTGACTTTC.

The rearrangement uses TRBV28 and TRBJ1-5, with unresolved D. CDR1 MDHEN and CDR2 SYDVKM come from the germline V gene. This CDR3 has 14 amino acids. Trimming pared 5 bases from V and 2 bases from J, leaving 10 bases between. This CDR3 is CASSPLPGNQPQHF. Written as DNA, the CDR3 is TGTGCCAGCAGTCCGCTGCCTGGCAATCAGCCCCAGCATTTT.

The chain combines TRBV7-9 with TRBJ2-1, with 14 bases matching TRBD2. This CDR3 is 17 amino acids long. V shed 5 bases and J 5 bases; nucleotides not matched to a gene: 8. Germline CDR1 reads SEHNR; CDR2 reads FQNEAQ (reference sequence). In DNA, the CDR3 is TGTGCCAGCAGCACCCGACTAGCGGGAGGGAGGAACAATGAGCAGTTCTTC. Translating gives CASSTRLAGGRNNEQFF.

The gene calls are TRBV4-1 and TRBJ1-1; D unclear. Germline CDR1 is MGHRA and CDR2 is YSYEKL. Trimming shortened V by 4 bases and J by 0 bases, and 9 bases separated the two germline ends. CDR3 length: 14 residues. As DNA, the CDR3 is TGCGCCAGCAGCCCGCCCTGGGTGAACACTGAAGCTTTCTTT. This gives the protein CASSPPWVNTEAFF.

The V and J genes are TRBV6-6 and TRBJ1-4, with D maybe TRBD1 (5 bases). Germline V gene data show CDR1 as MNHNY and CDR2 as SVGAGI (reference sequence). CDR3 size: 16 residues. Trimming removed 6 bases at V and 4 bases at J, with 18 bases between. CDR3 amino acids: CASSSGGGNLNEKLFF. The DNA of the CDR3 is TGTGCCAGCAGCTCTGGGGGGGGGAACCTTAATGAAAAACTGTTTTTT.

This clone was counted between two and nine times. This chain joins TRBV6-1 and TRBJ2-7; no clear D gene. The ends were cut back, 3 bases at V and 3 bases at J, with 9 bases in the middle. From germline, CDR1 is MNHNS and CDR2 SASEGT. There are 13 residues in the CDR3. The CDR3 reads CASSESSNYEQYF. The CDR3 bases are TGTGCCAGCAGTGAGTCCAGCAACTACGAGCAGTACTTC.